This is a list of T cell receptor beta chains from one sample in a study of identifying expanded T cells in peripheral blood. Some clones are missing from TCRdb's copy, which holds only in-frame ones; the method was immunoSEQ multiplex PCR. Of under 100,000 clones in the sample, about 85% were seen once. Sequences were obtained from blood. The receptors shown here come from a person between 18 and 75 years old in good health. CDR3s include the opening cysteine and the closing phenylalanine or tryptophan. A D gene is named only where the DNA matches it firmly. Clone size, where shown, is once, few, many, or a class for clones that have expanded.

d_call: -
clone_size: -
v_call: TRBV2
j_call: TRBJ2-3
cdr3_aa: CASSEAAPPVGTDTQYF
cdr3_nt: TGTGCCAGCAGTGAAGCCGCCCCTCCGGTCGGGACAGATACGCAGTATTTT

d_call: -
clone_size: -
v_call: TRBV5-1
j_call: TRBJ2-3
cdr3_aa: CASSPGSWGDTQYF
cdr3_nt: TGCGCCAGCAGCCCTGGGTCTTGGGGAGATACGCAGTATTTT

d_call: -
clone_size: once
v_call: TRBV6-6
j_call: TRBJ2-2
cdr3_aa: CASQFYRDTGELFF
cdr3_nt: TGTGCCAGCCAGTTTTATCGGGACACCGGGGAGCTGTTTTTT

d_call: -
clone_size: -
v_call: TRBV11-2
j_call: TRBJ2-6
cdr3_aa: CASSPTFTPLGSGANVLTF
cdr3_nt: TGTGCCAGCAGCCCCACGTTCACGCCGCTTGGCTCTGGGGCCAACGTCCTGACTTTC

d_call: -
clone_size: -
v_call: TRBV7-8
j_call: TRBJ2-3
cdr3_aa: CASSLGQVGDTQYF
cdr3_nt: TGTGCCAGCAGCTTAGGACAGGTCGGAGATACGCAGTATTTT

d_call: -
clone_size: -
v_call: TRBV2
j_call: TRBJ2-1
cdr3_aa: CASLVGYNEQFF
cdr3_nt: TGTGCCAGCCTGGTGGGGTACAATGAGCAGTTCTTC

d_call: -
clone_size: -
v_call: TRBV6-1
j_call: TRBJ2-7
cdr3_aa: CASSHPGTYEQYF
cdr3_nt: TGTGCCAGCAGCCACCCGGGCACCTACGAGCAGTACTTC

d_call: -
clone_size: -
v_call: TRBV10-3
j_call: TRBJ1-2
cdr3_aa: CAIRYQGTESTNYGYTF
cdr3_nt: TGTGCCATCAGATATCAAGGGACGGAGAGCACTAACTATGGCTACACCTTC

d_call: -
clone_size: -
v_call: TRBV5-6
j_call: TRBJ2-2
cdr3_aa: CASSPFLGELFF
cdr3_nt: TGTGCCAGCAGCCCCTTTTTGGGGGAGCTGTTTTTT

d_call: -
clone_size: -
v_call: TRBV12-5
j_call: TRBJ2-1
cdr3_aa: CASGLEGHPGGYNEQFF
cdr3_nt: TGTGCTAGTGGTTTGGAAGGGCACCCCGGGGGCTACAATGAGCAGTTCTTC

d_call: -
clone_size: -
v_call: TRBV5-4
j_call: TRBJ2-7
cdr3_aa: CASSTGPSYEQYF
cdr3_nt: TGTGCCAGCAGCACAGGCCCCTCCTACGAGCAGTACTTC

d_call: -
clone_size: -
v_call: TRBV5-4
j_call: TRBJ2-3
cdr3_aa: CASSLMGTQYF
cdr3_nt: TGTGCCAGCAGCTTGATGGGGACGCAGTATTTT

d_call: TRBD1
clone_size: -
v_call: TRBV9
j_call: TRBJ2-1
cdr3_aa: CASSGQGGIVNEQFF
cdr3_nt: TGTGCCAGCAGCGGACAGGGGGGCATCGTAAATGAGCAGTTCTTC

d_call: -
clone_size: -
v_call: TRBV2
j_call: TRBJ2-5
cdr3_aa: CASSEGLGGPETQYF
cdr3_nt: TGTGCCAGCAGTGAAGGACTTGGGGGGCCGGAGACCCAGTACTTC

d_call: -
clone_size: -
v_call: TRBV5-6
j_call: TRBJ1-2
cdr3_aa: CASSLGPPYYGYTF
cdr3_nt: TGTGCCAGCAGCTTGGGACCCCCTTACTATGGCTACACCTTC

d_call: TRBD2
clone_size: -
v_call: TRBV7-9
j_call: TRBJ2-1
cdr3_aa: CASRRSSGDYNEQFF
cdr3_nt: TGTGCCAGCAGACGGTCTAGCGGGGACTACAATGAGCAGTTCTTC

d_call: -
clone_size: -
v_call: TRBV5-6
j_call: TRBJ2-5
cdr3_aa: CASSLLFRGGETQYF
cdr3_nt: TGTGCCAGCAGCCTCTTATTTCGGGGCGGGGAGACCCAGTACTTC

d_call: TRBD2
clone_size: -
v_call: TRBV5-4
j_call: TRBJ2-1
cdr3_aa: CASSSRDYLYNEQFF
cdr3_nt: TGTGCCAGCAGCTCCCGGGACTACCTCTACAATGAGCAGTTCTTC

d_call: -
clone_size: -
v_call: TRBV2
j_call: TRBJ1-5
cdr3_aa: CASTLRDYGQPQHF
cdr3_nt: TGTGCCAGCACTCTAAGGGACTACGGTCAGCCCCAGCATTTT

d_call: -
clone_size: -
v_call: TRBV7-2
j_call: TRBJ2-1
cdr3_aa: CASSLAGARPNEQFF
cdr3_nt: TGTGCCAGCAGCTTAGCAGGAGCCCGTCCCAATGAGCAGTTCTTC

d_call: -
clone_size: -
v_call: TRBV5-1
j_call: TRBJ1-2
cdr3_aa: CASSFSGTGGYGYTF
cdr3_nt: TGCGCCAGCAGTTTCTCTGGGACGGGAGGCTATGGCTACACCTTC

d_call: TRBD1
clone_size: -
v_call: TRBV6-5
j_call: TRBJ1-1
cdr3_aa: CASSPGTGLLF
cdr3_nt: TGTGCCAGCAGTCCCGGGACAGGGCTGCTCTTT

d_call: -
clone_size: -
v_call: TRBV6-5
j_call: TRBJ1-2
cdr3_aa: CASSYAAGVSGYTF
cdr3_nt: TGTGCCAGCAGTTACGCCGCAGGGGTCAGCGGCTACACCTTC

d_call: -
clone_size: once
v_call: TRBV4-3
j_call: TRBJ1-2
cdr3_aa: CASSLLMEGSGGYTF
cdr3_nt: TGCGCCAGCAGCCTCTTAATGGAGGGGTCGGGTGGCTACACCTTC

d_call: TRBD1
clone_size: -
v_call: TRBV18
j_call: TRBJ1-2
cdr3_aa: CASSPWDRGTNYGYTF
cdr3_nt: TGTGCCAGCTCACCCTGGGACAGGGGCACTAACTATGGCTACACCTTC

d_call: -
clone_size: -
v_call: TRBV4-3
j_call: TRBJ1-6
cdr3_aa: CASSQDPMLSSYNSPLHF
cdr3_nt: TGCGCCAGCAGCCAAGATCCCATGCTCAGCTCCTATAATTCACCCCTCCACTTT

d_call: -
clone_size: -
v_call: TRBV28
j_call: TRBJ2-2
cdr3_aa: CASSLRGGAGELFF
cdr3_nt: TGTGCCAGCAGCCTCCGAGGTGGGGCCGGGGAGCTGTTTTTT

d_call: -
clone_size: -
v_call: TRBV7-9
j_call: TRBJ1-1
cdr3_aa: CASSLVAGRTEAFF
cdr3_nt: TGTGCCAGCAGCTTGGTTGCAGGGAGGACTGAAGCTTTCTTT

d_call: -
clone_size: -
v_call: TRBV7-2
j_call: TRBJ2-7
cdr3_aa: CASSWAQGISYEQYF
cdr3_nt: TGTGCCAGCAGCTGGGCCCAGGGAATATCCTACGAGCAGTACTTC

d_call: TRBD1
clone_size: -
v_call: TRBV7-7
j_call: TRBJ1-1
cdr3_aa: CASSPVDRAVTEAFF
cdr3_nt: TGTGCCAGCAGCCCTGTCGACAGGGCGGTCACTGAAGCTTTCTTT

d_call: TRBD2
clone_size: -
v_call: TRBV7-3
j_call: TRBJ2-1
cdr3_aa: CASSFSGTSGEEQFF
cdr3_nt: TGTGCCAGCAGCTTCTCCGGGACTAGCGGGGAAGAGCAGTTCTTC

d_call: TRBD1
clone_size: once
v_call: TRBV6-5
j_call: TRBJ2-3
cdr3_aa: CASSYSWTQGADTQYF
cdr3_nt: TGTGCCAGCAGTTACTCCTGGACTCAGGGGGCAGATACGCAGTATTTT

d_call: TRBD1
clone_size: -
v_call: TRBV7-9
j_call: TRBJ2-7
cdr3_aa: CASSLRQGADYEQYF
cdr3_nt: TGTGCCAGCAGCTTAAGGCAGGGGGCTGACTACGAGCAGTACTTC

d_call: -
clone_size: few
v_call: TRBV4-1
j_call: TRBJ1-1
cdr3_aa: CASSQGLRAMNTEAFF
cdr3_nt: TGCGCCAGCAGCCAAGGTCTGAGAGCAATGAACACTGAAGCTTTCTTT

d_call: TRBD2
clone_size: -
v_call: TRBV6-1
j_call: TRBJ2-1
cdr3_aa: CASTSGTNYNEQFF
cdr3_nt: TGTGCCAGCACCTCCGGGACTAACTACAATGAGCAGTTCTTC

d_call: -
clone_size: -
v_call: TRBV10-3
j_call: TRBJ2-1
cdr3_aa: CAISGWDSPLISYNEQFF
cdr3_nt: TGTGCCATCAGTGGCTGGGACTCTCCCCTTATCTCCTACAATGAGCAGTTCTTC

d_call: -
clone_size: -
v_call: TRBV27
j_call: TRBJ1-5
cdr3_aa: CASSLSSRQPQHF
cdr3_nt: TGTGCCAGCAGTTTATCGTCTAGACAGCCCCAGCATTTT

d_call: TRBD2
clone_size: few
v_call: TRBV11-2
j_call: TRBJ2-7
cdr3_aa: CASSFQGLTYEQYF
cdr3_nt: TGTGCCAGCAGCTTTCAGGGACTAACCTACGAGCAGTACTTC

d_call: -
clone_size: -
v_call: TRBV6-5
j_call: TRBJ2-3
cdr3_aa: CASSLRETGKDTQYF
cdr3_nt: TGTGCCAGCAGCCTCAGAGAGACGGGGAAAGATACGCAGTATTTT

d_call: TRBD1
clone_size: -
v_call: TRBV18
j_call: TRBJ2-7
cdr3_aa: CASSPRGTGAISQYF
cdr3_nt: TGTGCCAGCTCACCACGCGGGACAGGGGCTATATCGCAGTACTTC

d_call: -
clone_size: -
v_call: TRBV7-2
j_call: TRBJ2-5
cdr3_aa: CASSLGLGKTQYF
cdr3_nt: TGTGCCAGCAGCCTGGGGCTGGGCAAGACCCAGTACTTC

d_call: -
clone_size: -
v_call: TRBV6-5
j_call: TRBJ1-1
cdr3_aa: CASSYSAVYTEAFF
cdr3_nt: TGTGCCAGCAGTTACTCGGCGGTCTACACTGAAGCTTTCTTT

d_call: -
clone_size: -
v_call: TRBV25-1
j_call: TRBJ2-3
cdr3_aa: CASSDPLSAEFHTDTQYF
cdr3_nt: TGTGCCAGCAGTGATCCCCTTTCGGCGGAGTTTCACACAGATACGCAGTATTTT

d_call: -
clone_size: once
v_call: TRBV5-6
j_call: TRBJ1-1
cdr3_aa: CASSPLRGSTEAFF
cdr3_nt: TGTGCCAGCAGCCCCCTCAGGGGATCCACTGAAGCTTTCTTT

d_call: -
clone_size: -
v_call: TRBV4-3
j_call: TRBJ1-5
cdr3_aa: CASSQDRWSEYREPQHF
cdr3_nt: TGCGCCAGCAGCCAAGATAGGTGGTCGGAATACCGGGAGCCCCAGCATTTT

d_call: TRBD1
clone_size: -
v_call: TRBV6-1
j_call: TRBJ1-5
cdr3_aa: CASSEVIDRVDQPQHF
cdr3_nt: TGTGCCAGCAGTGAAGTGATAGACAGGGTCGATCAGCCCCAGCATTTT

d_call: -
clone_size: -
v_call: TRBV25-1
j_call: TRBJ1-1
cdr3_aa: CASNWGFSKAFF
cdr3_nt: TGTGCCAGCAATTGGGGGTTCTCTAAAGCTTTCTTT

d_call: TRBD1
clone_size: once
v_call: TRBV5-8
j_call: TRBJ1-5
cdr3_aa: CASSRVTGSTGNQPQHF
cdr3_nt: TGTGCCAGCAGCCGAGTGACAGGGAGTACGGGCAATCAGCCCCAGCATTTT

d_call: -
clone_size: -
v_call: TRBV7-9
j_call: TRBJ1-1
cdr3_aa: CASSFGQMNTEAFF
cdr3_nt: TGTGCCAGCAGCTTCGGACAGATGAACACTGAAGCTTTCTTT

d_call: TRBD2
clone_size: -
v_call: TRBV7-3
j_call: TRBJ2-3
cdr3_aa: CASSSAGGRTDTQYF
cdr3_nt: TGTGCCAGCAGCTCGGCGGGGGGCCGCACAGATACGCAGTATTTT

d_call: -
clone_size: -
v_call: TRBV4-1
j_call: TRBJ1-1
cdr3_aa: CASSQDPDGNTEAFF
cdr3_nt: TGCGCCAGCAGCCAAGATCCGGACGGGAACACTGAAGCTTTCTTT

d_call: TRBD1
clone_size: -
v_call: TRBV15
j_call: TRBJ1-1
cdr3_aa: CATSRGTGMATEAFF
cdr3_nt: TGTGCCACCAGCAGAGGGACAGGGATGGCCACTGAAGCTTTCTTT

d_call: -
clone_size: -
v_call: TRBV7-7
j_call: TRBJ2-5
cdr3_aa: CASSRGGVGEETQYF
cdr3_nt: TGTGCCAGCAGCCGAGGTGGGGTGGGTGAAGAGACCCAGTACTTC

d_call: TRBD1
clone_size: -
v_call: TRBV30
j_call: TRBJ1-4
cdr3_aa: CAWSVSQGGYNEKLFF
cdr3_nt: TGTGCCTGGAGTGTGTCCCAGGGGGGATATAATGAAAAACTGTTTTTT

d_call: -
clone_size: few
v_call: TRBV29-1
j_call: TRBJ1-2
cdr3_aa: CSVEGEGLGYGYTF
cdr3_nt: TGCAGCGTTGAGGGAGAGGGACTTGGCTATGGCTACACCTTC

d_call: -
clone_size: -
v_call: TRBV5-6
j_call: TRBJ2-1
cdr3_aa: CASSRGTTIEQFF
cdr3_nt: TGTGCCAGCAGCAGGGGAACTACAATTGAGCAGTTCTTC

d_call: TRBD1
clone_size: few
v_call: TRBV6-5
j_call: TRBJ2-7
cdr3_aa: CADKAYRGIYEQYF
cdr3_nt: TGTGCCGACAAAGCGTACAGGGGTATTTACGAGCAGTACTTC